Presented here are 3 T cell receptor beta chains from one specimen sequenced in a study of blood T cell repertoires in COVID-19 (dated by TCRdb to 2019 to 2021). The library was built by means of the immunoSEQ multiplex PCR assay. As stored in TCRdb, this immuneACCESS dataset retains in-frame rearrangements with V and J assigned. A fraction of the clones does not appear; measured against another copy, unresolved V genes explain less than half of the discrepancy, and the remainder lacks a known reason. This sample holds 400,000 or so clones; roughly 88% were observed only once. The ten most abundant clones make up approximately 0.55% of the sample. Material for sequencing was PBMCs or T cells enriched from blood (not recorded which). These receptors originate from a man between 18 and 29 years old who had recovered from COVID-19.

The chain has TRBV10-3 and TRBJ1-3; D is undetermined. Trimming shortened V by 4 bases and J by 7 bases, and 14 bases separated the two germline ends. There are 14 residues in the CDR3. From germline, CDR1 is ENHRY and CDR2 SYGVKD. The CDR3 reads CAISAEEKGNTIYF. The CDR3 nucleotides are TGTGCCATCAGTGCGGAGGAAAAAGGGAACACCATATATTTT.

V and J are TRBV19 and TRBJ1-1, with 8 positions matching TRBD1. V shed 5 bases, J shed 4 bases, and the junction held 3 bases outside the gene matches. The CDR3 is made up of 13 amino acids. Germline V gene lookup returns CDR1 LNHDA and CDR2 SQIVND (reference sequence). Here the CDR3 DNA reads TGTGCCAGTAGTGACAGGGGTACCACTGAAGCTTTCTTT. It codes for CASSDRGTTEAFF. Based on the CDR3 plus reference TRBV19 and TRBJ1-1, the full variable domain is DGGITQSPKYLFRKEGQNVTLSCEQNLNHDAMYWYRQDPGQGLRLIYYSQIVNDFQKGDIAEGYSVSREKKESFPLTVTSAQKNPTAFYLCASSDRGTTEAFFGQGTRLTVV.

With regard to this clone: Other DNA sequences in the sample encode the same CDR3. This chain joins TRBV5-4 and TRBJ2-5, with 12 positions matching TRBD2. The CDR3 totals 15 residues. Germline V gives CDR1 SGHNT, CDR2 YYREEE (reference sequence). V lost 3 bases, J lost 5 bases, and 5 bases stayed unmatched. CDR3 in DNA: TGTGCCAGCAGCTCGCGACTAGCGGGAGAGGAGACCCAGTACTTC. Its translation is CASSSRLAGEETQYF.